A single sample is the source of the 2 T cell receptor beta chains below, sequenced in a study of T cell changes during pregnancy in multiple sclerosis (dated by TCRdb to between 2018 and 2021). The protocol used for the library was the immunoSEQ multiplex PCR assay. TCRdb mirrors the immuneACCESS table, restricted to in-frame sequences. Some clones are absent from its copies; in checked studies, under half trace to an unresolved V gene, and the reason for the others is unknown. For this sample there are around 78,000 clones; 91% appear just once. The ten largest clones capture around 0.64% of the sample. The sample here was peripheral blood, taken in the third trimester of pregnancy. The source is a female donor in good health, enrolled as a control in a pregnancy study.

The chain employs TRBV5-1 and TRBJ2-1, with D hard to call. Deletions cut 4 bases from V and 0 bases from J, with 17 bases between. The CDR3 spans 17 residues. CDR1 SGHRS and CDR2 YFSETQ come from the germline V gene. This CDR3 is CASSPPGTIYSYNEQFF. The CDR3, as DNA: TGCGCCAGCAGCCCGCCGGGTACTATATACTCCTACAATGAGCAGTTCTTC. Variable domain in full (rest from reference TRBV5-1 and TRBJ2-1): KAGVTQTPRYLIKTRGQQVTLSCSPISGHRSVSWYQQTPGQGLQFLFEYFSETQRNKGNFPGRFSGRQFSNSRSEMNVSTLELGDSALYLCASSPPGTIYSYNEQFFGPGTRLTVL.

The rearrangement links TRBV11-2 to TRBJ1-1; D is undetermined. Germline CDR1 is SGHAT and CDR2 is FQNNGV. V was trimmed by 5 bases and J by 4 bases, leaving 11 bases between them. CDR3 length equals 13 residues. CDR3 DNA sequence: TGTGCCAGCAGCCGACAAGGCAGCACTGAAGCTTTCTTT. This gives the protein CASSRQGSTEAFF.